Following are 18 T cell receptor beta chains from one sample sequenced in a study of cytomegalovirus exposure and HLA in healthy donors (dated by TCRdb to the late 2010s). Libraries came from the immunoSEQ multiplex PCR assay. For the multiplex PCR, a mixture combining 60 forward primers for TCR Vbeta segments and 13 reverse primers for TCR Jbeta segments was used. TCRdb carries this immuneACCESS record with in-frame sequences only. Its versions omit some clonotypes, under half of them owing to an unresolved V gene in the studies checked, with the rest unexplained. The sample data list some 150,000 clones, and 82% of these were observed just once. Approximately 6.3% of the sample is taken by the ten largest. Sequencing input: PBMCs. The origin of the receptors is a woman between 45 and 65 years old in good health and CMV-seropositive.

This rearrangement joins TRBV4-1 to TRBJ1-4, with 10 nucleotides matching TRBD1. Germline V lookup: CDR1 MGHRA, CDR2 YSYEKL. CDR3 length: 15 residues. The junction had 3 bases not matched to a gene; V was cut back by 1 base and J by 7 bases. CDR3 nucleotides: TGCGCCAGCAGCCAAGGACAGGGGGCTAGTGAAAAACTGTTTTTT. The encoded protein is CASSQGQGASEKLFF.

The gene calls are TRBV5-5 and TRBJ2-1; D is unresolved. The CDR3 has 16 amino acids. Between the trimmed V and J ends, which lost 0 bases and 0 bases, there was a span of 10 bases. CDR1 SGHKS and CDR2 YYEKEE come from the germline V gene (reference sequence). The CDR3: CASSLGAPSSYNEQFF. The CDR3 coding sequence is TGTGCCAGCAGCTTGGGAGCGCCGAGCTCCTACAATGAGCAGTTCTTC.

This sequence joins TRBV9 and TRBJ2-1; the D gene is possibly TRBD2 (6 bases). V was trimmed by 4 bases and J by 6 bases, leaving 17 bases between them. The CDR3 has 15 residues. Germline CDR1 reads SGDLS; CDR2 reads YYNGEE. CDR3 nucleotide sequence: TGTGCCAGCAGCCGTAGGGACTCAGATGTCAATGAGCAGTTCTTC. Residues: CASSRRDSDVNEQFF.

The rearrangement joins TRBV18 to TRBJ1-3, with 7 bases matching TRBD1. Per the germline V gene, CDR1 is KGHSH and CDR2 is LQKENI. The CDR3 is 17 amino acids. The J segment lost 0 bases and the V segment lost 3 bases, leaving 8 bases of the junction unmatched. The CDR3 coding sequence is TGTGCCAGCTCACCTTTGGAAGGGGGCTCCTCTGGAAACACCATATATTTT. Protein sequence: CASSPLEGGSSGNTIYF.

V and J are TRBV7-2 and TRBJ2-5; 8 bases fit TRBD2. The CDR3 is made up of 14 amino acids. Trimming cost V 3 bases and J 2 bases; bases outside gene matches: 2. Per the germline V gene, CDR1 is SGHTA and CDR2 is FQGNSA. In DNA, the CDR3 is TGTGCCAGCAGCTTCGGGACTAGACAAGAGACCCAGTACTTC. This sequence encodes CASSFGTRQETQYF.

This clone was counted only a few times. In nucleotides, the CDR3 is TGTGCCAGCAGCGTAGCAGCAGGGTCCCCAGATACGCAGTATTTT. Protein: CASSVAAGSPDTQYF. V is TRBV9 and J is TRBJ2-3; the D gene is possibly TRBD1 (5 bases). Germline CDR1 is SGDLS and CDR2 is YYNGEE. Trimming removed 0 bases from V and 4 bases from J, with 12 bases in between. The CDR3 length is 15 residues. Based on the CDR3 plus reference TRBV9 and TRBJ2-3, the full variable domain is DSGVTQTPKHLITATGQRVTLRCSPRSGDLSVYWYQQSLDQGLQFLIQYYNGEERAKGNILERFSAQQFPDLHSELNLSSLELGDSALYFCASSVAAGSPDTQYFGPGTRLTVL.

This clone turned up a few times. The gene calls are TRBV9 and TRBJ1-4; D not resolved. This CDR3 contains 14 residues. The germline V and J ends were trimmed by 1 base and 0 bases, with 4 bases remaining between them. CDR1 is SGDLS, CDR2 YYNGEE, per germline. CDR3 sequence reads: CASSVQSTNEKLFF. The CDR3 DNA sequence: TGTGCCAGCAGCGTACAGTCAACTAATGAAAAACTGTTTTTT.

This clone was seen only a few times. The junction does not match germline at one end; this may be a read error. The chain combines TRBV7-9 with TRBJ2-7, with 7 bases identical to TRBD1. Germline lookup yields CDR1 SEHNR and CDR2 FQNEAQ (reference sequence). This CDR3 comprises 13 residues. CDR3 sequence: CSSSLGTAYEQYF. The CDR3 DNA reads TGTTCCAGCAGCTTAGGGACAGCCTACGAGCAGTACTTC. Full variable domain (remainder filled in from reference TRBV7-9 and TRBJ2-7): DTGVSQNPRHKITKRGQNVTFRCDPISEHNRLYWYRQTLGQGPEFLTYFQNEAQLEKSRLLSDRFSAERPKGSFSTLEIQRTEQGDSAMYLCSSSLGTAYEQYFGPGTRLTVT.

V gene TRBV5-1 combines with J gene TRBJ2-1, with 9 bases lining up with TRBD2. Germline-derived CDR1 and CDR2 are SGHRS and YFSETQ. There are 15 residues in the CDR3. With 6 bases clipped from V and 9 bases from J, the junction kept 13 bases outside the gene matches. DNA for the CDR3: TGCGCCAGCACCGTTGGGGCGGGGGGGCTTGGTGAGCAGTTCTTC. This codes for CASTVGAGGLGEQFF.

V usage is TRBV25-1 and J usage is TRBJ2-3; tentative D call: TRBD1 (5 bases). V gave up 3 bases and J gave up 0 bases, with 13 bases separating them. Germline CDR1 MGHDK, CDR2 SYGVNS. CDR3 size: 16 residues. The CDR3 sequence: CASSDPRQTSTDTQYF. In DNA, the CDR3 is TGTGCCAGCAGTGATCCTCGACAGACTAGCACAGATACGCAGTATTTT.

This clone was found a few times. DNA for the CDR3: TGTGCCAGCAGCAAAGCGTTAAGGACGGGGGAAGGCACAGATACGCAGTATTTT. It encodes CASSKALRTGEGTDTQYF. The genes are TRBV21-1 and TRBJ2-3; the table calls TRBD2, which could not be checked here. TRBV21-1 has pseudogene status. This CDR3 has 18 amino acids.

The DNA of the CDR3 is TGTGCCAGCAGAGCAGGGGAGCAAGCTTTCTTT. This codes for CASRAGEQAFF. This chain joins TRBV2 and TRBJ1-1; maybe TRBD1 (6 bases). The CDR3 covers 11 residues. Trimming removed 6 bases from V and 9 bases from J, with 11 bases in between. Germline lookup yields CDR1 SNHLY and CDR2 FYNNEI.

This clone was seen only a few times. The chain has TRBV5-1 and TRBJ2-5, with 7 bases aligning to TRBD2. This CDR3 has 14 amino acids. CDR1 is SGHRS, CDR2 YFSETQ, per germline. V lost 1 base and J lost 5; bases outside the gene matches: 5. The CDR3 DNA follows: TGCGCCAGCAGCTTGAACGGGGGAGGGGAGACCCAGTACTTC. It specifies CASSLNGGGETQYF.

The rearrangement links TRBV12-5 to TRBJ2-7; D not certain. V gave up 1 base and J gave up 7 bases, with 5 bases separating them. Germline V gene sequence: CDR1 LGHNT, CDR2 FRNRAP. The CDR3 extends over 11 amino acids. CDR3 amino acids: CASGLGGEQYF. The CDR3 DNA sequence: TGTGCTAGTGGTTTGGGAGGTGAGCAGTACTTC.

The chain couples TRBV6-5 to TRBJ1-2; the D is unclear. V lost 6 bases and J 5 bases, leaving 19 bases between the germline ends. The CDR3 is made up of 15 amino acids. The germline V gene has CDR1 MNHEY and CDR2 SVGAGI. CDR3 DNA sequence: TGTGCCAGCAGCAAGCCCGGAGGGAAGGGTTATGGCTACACCTTC. Its protein product is CASSKPGGKGYGYTF.

This clone showed up just a few times. The J gene is TRBJ1-3, the V gene TRBV19; 7 bases match TRBD1. V dropped 3 bases and J dropped 8; count of bases not matched to a gene: 13. The CDR3 has 16 amino acids. CDR1 and CDR2 (germline): LNHDA, SQIVND (reference sequence). The CDR3 spells CASSIQDRRRWDTIYF. CDR3 in DNA: TGTGCCAGTAGTATCCAGGACAGGCGGAGATGGGACACCATATATTTT.

This chain links TRBV6-6 with TRBJ1-5, with 7 bases lining up with TRBD1. V lost 0 bases and J lost 2; bases outside the gene matches: 1. CDR1 MNHNY and CDR2 SVGAGI come from the germline V gene (reference sequence). CDR3 length: 15 amino acids. Here the CDR3 reads CASSYSGQGNQPQHF. CDR3 coding DNA: TGTGCCAGCAGTTACTCCGGACAGGGCAATCAGCCCCAGCATTTT.

The chain employs TRBV7-2 and TRBJ2-7; 7 bases agree with TRBD2. Germline V lookup: CDR1 SGHTA, CDR2 FQGNSA. After removal of 3 bases from V and 5 bases from J, the junction contained 13 bases not matched to a gene. The CDR3 has 16 residues. In DNA form, the CDR3 reads TGTGCCAGCAGCTTCTCCGGGGGGTTCACAGGCGACGAGCAGTACTTC. This gives the protein CASSFSGGFTGDEQYF.